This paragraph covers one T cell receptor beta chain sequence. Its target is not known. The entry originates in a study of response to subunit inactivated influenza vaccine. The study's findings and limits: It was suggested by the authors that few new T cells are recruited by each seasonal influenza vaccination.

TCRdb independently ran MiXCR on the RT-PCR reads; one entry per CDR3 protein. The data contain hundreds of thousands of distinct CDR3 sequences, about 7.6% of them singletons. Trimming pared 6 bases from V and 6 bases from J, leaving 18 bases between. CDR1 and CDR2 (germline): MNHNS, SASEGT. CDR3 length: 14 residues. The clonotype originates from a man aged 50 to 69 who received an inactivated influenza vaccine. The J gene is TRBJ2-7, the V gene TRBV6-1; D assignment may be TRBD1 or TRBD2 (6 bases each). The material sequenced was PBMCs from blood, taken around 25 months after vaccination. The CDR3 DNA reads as TGTGCCAGCAGCCAAGTGGGGGGCCAGGGCGAGCAGTACTTC. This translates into CASSQVGGQGEQYF.